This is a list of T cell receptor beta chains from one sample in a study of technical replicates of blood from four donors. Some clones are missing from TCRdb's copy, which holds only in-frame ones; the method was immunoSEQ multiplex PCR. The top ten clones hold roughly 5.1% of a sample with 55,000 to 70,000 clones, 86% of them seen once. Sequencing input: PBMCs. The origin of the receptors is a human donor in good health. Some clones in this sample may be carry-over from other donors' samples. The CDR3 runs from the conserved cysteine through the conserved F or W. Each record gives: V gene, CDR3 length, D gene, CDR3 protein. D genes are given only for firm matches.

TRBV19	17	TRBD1	CAGPGPNRGRNLYGYTF
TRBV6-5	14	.	CASSSSRGPHEQYF
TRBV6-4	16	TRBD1	CASSPGQGAKTDTQYF
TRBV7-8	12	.	CASSSGLYGYTF
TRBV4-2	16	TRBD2	CASSQVQTSGVFEQYF
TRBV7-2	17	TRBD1	CASSLGDRGRDTGELFF
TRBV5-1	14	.	CASSLGGGYNEQFF
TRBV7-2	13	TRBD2	CASRTSGQETQYF
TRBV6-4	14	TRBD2	CATLTSGHWETQYF
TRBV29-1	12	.	CSAFTGHTEAFF
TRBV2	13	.	CASSTQTDTSYTF
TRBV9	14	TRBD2	CASSDKREGPEQYF
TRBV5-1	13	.	CASSLGGNTEAFF
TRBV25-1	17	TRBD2	CASSESRTSEDTDTQYF